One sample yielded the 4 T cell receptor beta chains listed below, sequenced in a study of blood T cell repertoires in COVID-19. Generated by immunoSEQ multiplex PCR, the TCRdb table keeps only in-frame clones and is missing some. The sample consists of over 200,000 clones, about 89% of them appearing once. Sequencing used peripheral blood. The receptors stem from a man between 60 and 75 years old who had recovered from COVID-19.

The CDR3 region is CASSLETGGGETQYF. The CDR3 nucleotides are TGTGCCAGCAGCTTGGAGACAGGGGGAGGAGAGACCCAGTACTTC. The chain has TRBV5-4 and TRBJ2-5, with TRBD1 matching over 9 bases. V was pared by 0 bases and J by 4 bases, with 4 bases of the junction left unmatched. In germline, CDR1 is SGHNT, CDR2 YYREEE (reference sequence). The CDR3 consists of 15 residues.

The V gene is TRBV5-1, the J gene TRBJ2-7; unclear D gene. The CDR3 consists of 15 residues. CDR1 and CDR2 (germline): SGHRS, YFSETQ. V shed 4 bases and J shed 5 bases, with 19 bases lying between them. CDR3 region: CASSHKTNPEHEQYF. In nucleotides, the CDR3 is TGCGCCAGCAGCCACAAGACGAACCCGGAGCACGAGCAGTACTTC.

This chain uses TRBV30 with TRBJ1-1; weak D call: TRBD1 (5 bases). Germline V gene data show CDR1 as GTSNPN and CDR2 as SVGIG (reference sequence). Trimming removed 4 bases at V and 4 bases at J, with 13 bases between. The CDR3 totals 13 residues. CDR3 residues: CAWIYGGGTEAFF. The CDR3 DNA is TGTGCCTGGATCTACGGGGGGGGCACTGAAGCTTTCTTT. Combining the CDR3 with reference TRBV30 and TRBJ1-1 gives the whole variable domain SQTIHQWPATLVQPVGSPLSLECTVEGTSNPNLYWYRQAAGRGLQLLFYSVGIGQISSEVPQNLSASRPQDRQFILSSKKLLLSDSGFYLCAWIYGGGTEAFFGQGTRLTVV.

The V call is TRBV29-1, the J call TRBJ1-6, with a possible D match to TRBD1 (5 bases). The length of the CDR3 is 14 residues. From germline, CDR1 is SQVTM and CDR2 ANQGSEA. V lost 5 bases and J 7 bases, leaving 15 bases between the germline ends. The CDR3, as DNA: TGCAGCGTTTCCATCGGCAGGGCCAATTCACCCCTCCACTTT. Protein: CSVSIGRANSPLHF.